A single sample gave rise to the 21 T cell receptor beta chains below, sequenced in a study of blood T cell repertoires in COVID-19. This table comes from immunoSEQ multiplex PCR, and its TCRdb copy is limited to in-frame clones, with some not included. This sample has under 300,000 clones, with 81% found just once. The sample taken for sequencing was peripheral blood. These TCRs come from a woman aged 55-70 years with active or convalescent COVID-19.

The gene calls are TRBV19 and TRBJ2-7; D possibly corresponds to TRBD1 (7 bases). From germline, CDR1 is LNHDA and CDR2 SQIVND (reference sequence). V was shortened by 3 bases and J by 4 bases, with 13 bases between the two germline ends. The CDR3 has 14 residues. CDR3 residues: CASSMLPGGYEQYF. CDR3 DNA sequence: TGTGCCAGTAGTATGCTGCCAGGGGGGTACGAGCAGTACTTC.

V and J are TRBV19 and TRBJ2-3; TRBD1 matches 7 bases. Germline CDR1 reads LNHDA; CDR2 reads SQIVND (reference sequence). V shed 6 bases, J shed 1 base, and the junction held 10 bases outside the gene matches. CDR3 length: 16 residues. CDR3 bases: TGTGCCAGTAGCCCAGGGTTCGGACAGGGCACAGATACGCAGTATTTT. It specifies CASSPGFGQGTDTQYF.

The CDR3 region has the DNA TGTGCCAGCAGGAAGGACAGGGCGAACACTGAAGCTTTCTTT. Amino acid sequence: CASRKDRANTEAFF. The chain links TRBV6-4 to TRBJ1-1, with 8 bases identical to TRBD1. The length of the CDR3 is 14 residues. The germline CDR1 and CDR2 sequences are MRHNA and SNTAGT. With 6 bases clipped from V and 1 base from J, the junction kept 4 bases outside the gene matches.

The rearrangement joins TRBV30 to TRBJ1-5, with TRBD1 matching 9 bases. Germline V CDR1 and CDR2: GTSNPN, SVGIG (reference sequence). J gave up 4 bases and V 3 bases, and 10 bases lay outside the gene matches. This CDR3 is 16 amino acids long. CDR3 sequence: CAWRGQGRGVNQPQHF. Here the CDR3 DNA reads TGTGCCTGGAGAGGACAGGGGAGAGGTGTAAATCAGCCCCAGCATTTT.

A few counts support this clone. The V gene is TRBV6-5, the J gene TRBJ1-3; D remains unclear. The CDR3 totals 13 residues. V dropped 7 bases and J dropped 0 bases, with 7 bases sitting between them. Germline assignment: CDR1 MNHEY and CDR2 SVGAGI. In DNA, the CDR3 is TGTGCCAGCATTGTAGACTCTGGAAACACCATATATTTT. Translation: CASIVDSGNTIYF.

The chain employs TRBV7-3 and TRBJ2-7, with D possibly TRBD1 on 5 matching bases. There are 15 residues in the CDR3. The germline gives CDR1 SGHTA, CDR2 FQGTGA. V dropped 7 bases and J dropped 2 bases, with 18 bases sitting between them. The DNA for the CDR3 is TGTGCCAGCACGCCCACGGGCAGGGTTCCCTACGAGCAGTACTTC. It specifies CASTPTGRVPYEQYF.

This clone has only a few counts. The chain combines TRBV21-1 with TRBJ1-2; the table's D call, TRBD1, was not checked against the DNA. TRBV21-1 is flagged as a pseudogene. The CDR3 loop spans 11 amino acids. The DNA for the CDR3 is TGTGCCAGCAGCCGGGACAACGGCTACACCTTC. It translates to CASSRDNGYTF.

This rearrangement joins TRBV13 to TRBJ1-2; D remains ambiguous. The CDR3 runs 15 residues. Trimming pared 5 bases from V and 4 bases from J, leaving 17 bases between. Germline CDR1 PRHDT, CDR2 FYEKMQ (reference sequence). In DNA, the CDR3 is TGTGCCAGCAGCCCCAGCCCACAGTCTTCCTATGGCTACACCTTC. The encoded protein is CASSPSPQSSYGYTF.

J is TRBJ2-5 and V is TRBV5-1, with D possibly matching TRBD2 (6 bases). Germline V gives CDR1 SGHRS, CDR2 YFSETQ. Trimming shortened V by 5 bases and J by 3 bases, and 17 bases separated the two germline ends. This CDR3 is built from 15 residues. The CDR3, as DNA: TGCGCCAGCAGTCGCGGTCCTCGCGGGGAAGAGACCCAGTACTTC. Its protein product is CASSRGPRGEETQYF. The whole variable domain, remainder taken from reference TRBV5-1 and TRBJ2-5, is KAGVTQTPRYLIKTRGQQVTLSCSPISGHRSVSWYQQTPGQGLQFLFEYFSETQRNKGNFPGRFSGRQFSNSRSEMNVSTLELGDSALYLCASSRGPRGEETQYFGPGTRLLVL.

CDR3 amino acids: CASSVGFGTGVYEQYF. The CDR3 coding sequence is TGTGCCAGCAGCGTAGGCTTCGGGACAGGGGTTTACGAGCAGTACTTC. V gene TRBV9 combines with J gene TRBJ2-7; 10 bases line up with TRBD1. Germline trimming cut 0 bases from V and 4 bases from J; bases unmatched to any gene: 7. The germline V gene has CDR1 SGDLS and CDR2 YYNGEE. The CDR3 is 16 residues long.

The chain employs TRBV25-1 and TRBJ1-5; a weak D match, TRBD1 (6 bases). The germline V gene encodes CDR1 MGHDK and CDR2 SYGVNS. The CDR3 sequence is 14 residues long. Trimming pared 4 bases from V and 1 base from J, leaving 8 bases between. Written as DNA, the CDR3 is TGTGCCAGCAGTGGACAGGTCAGCAATCAGCCCCAGCATTTT. Encoded protein: CASSGQVSNQPQHF. Combining the CDR3 with reference TRBV25-1 and TRBJ1-5 gives the whole variable domain EADIYQTPRYLVIGTGKKITLECSQTMGHDKMYWYQQDPGMELHLIHYSYGVNSTEKGDLSSESTVSRIRTEHFPLTLESARPSHTSQYLCASSGQVSNQPQHFGDGTRLSIL.

V is TRBV7-3 and J is TRBJ2-1; 9 bases match TRBD1. The CDR3 runs 17 residues. The J segment lost 0 bases and the V segment lost 5 bases, leaving 8 bases of the junction unmatched. Germline V CDR1 and CDR2: SGHTA, FQGTGA. The DNA for the CDR3 is TGTGCCAGCAGCCAATCTACGGGACAGGGCTCCTACAATGAGCAGTTCTTC. Its protein product is CASSQSTGQGSYNEQFF.

The V and J genes are TRBV27 and TRBJ2-7; D unclear. The CDR3 has 13 amino acids. Trimming removed 5 bases at V and 2 bases at J, with 10 bases between. Germline lookup yields CDR1 MNHEY and CDR2 SMNVEV (reference sequence). The CDR3 here is CASSLRQTYEQYF. The CDR3 DNA reads TGTGCCAGCAGTCTCCGACAAACCTACGAGCAGTACTTC.

The gene calls are TRBV18 and TRBJ1-3, with 9 bases aligning to TRBD1. The V gene's germline CDR1 is KGHSH and CDR2 LQKENI. V dropped 6 bases and J dropped 0; count of bases not matched to a gene: 6. The CDR3 is 16 amino acids. The CDR3 nucleotides are TGTGCCAGCTCCGGACAGGGGACAAGCTCTGGAAACACCATATATTTT. This codes for CASSGQGTSSGNTIYF.

The chain carries TRBV4-1 and TRBJ1-5; 8 bases are shared with TRBD1. V gave up 3 bases and J gave up 4 bases; unmatched junction bases: 8. The CDR3 runs 16 residues. The germline V gene has CDR1 MGHRA and CDR2 YSYEKL. CDR3 sequence reads: CASSHAGTGNNQPQHF. The CDR3, as DNA: TGCGCCAGCAGCCACGCAGGGACAGGCAATAATCAGCCCCAGCATTTT.

The chain couples TRBV4-3 to TRBJ1-4; D is ambiguous. The CDR3 contains 15 residues. V lost 4 bases, J lost 7 bases, and 16 bases lay in between. CDR1 and CDR2 from the germline V gene are LGHNA and YSLEER. CDR3 sequence: CASSRDILVGEKLFF. DNA of the CDR3: TGCGCCAGCAGCCGTGACATTCTCGTGGGTGAAAAACTGTTTTTT.

As DNA, the CDR3 is TGTGCCAGCAGTTCACCCCTTGGGACTGGGAAAGAGACCCAGTACTTC. This sequence encodes CASSSPLGTGKETQYF. This chain connects TRBV27 to TRBJ2-5, with D possibly being TRBD2 (6 bases). V lost 4 bases to trimming and J lost 3 bases, with 18 bases between them. Germline loops: CDR1 MNHEY, CDR2 SMNVEV (reference sequence). The CDR3 is 16 amino acids.

The chain is built from TRBV6-1 and TRBJ2-5; weak D call: TRBD2 (5 bases). Germline V gives CDR1 MNHNS, CDR2 SASEGT. This CDR3 has 14 residues. V was shortened by 2 bases and J by 1 base, with 8 bases between the two germline ends. The CDR3 loop is CASSESGIQETQYF. In DNA, the CDR3 is TGTGCCAGCAGTGAATCCGGGATCCAAGAGACCCAGTACTTC.

As DNA, the CDR3 is TGTGCCAGCAGTCAGTCGGCGGGCAACAATGAGCAGTTCTTC. Translating gives CASSQSAGNNEQFF. The V and J genes are TRBV27 and TRBJ2-1, with D possibly being TRBD2 (5 bases). V lost 5 bases and J 5 bases, leaving 13 bases between the germline ends. Germline values: CDR1 MNHEY, CDR2 SMNVEV (reference sequence). This CDR3 has 14 residues.

The chain is built from TRBV3-1 (or the pseudogene TRBV3-2) and TRBJ1-2; TRBD1 aligns across 8 bases. Looked up from germline, CDR1 is LGHDT and CDR2 is YNNKEL (reference sequence). This CDR3 region has 15 residues. J gave up 6 bases and V 4 bases, and 10 bases lay outside the gene matches. This CDR3 reads CASSPRTGRLDGYTF. CDR3 in DNA: TGTGCCAGCAGCCCTAGGACAGGGCGGTTGGATGGCTACACCTTC.

This sequence joins TRBV4-1 and TRBJ2-1; TRBD2 agrees at 16 bases. The CDR3 is 20 amino acids. The V and J ends lost 1 base and 0 bases, in that order; junction bases with no gene match: 6. CDR1 MGHRA and CDR2 YSYEKL come from the germline V gene. CDR3 DNA: TGCGCCAGCAGCCAAGCGGGACTAGCGGGGGGGCGGAGCTCCTACAATGAGCAGTTCTTC. This gives the protein CASSQAGLAGGRSSYNEQFF.